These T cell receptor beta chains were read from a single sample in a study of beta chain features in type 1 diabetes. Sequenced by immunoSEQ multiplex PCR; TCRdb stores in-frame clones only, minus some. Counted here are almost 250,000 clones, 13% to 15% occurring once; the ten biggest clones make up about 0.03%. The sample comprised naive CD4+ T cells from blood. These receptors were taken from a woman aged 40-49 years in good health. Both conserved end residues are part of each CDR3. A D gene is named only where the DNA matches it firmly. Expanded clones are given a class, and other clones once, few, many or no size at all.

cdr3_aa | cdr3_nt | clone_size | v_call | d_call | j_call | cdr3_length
CASRAAGGGETQYF | TGTGCCAGCAGGGCCGCGGGGGGCGGGGAGACCCAGTACTTC | . | TRBV11-2 | TRBD2 | TRBJ2-5 | 14
CASSLRGTDQETQYF | TGCGCCAGCAGCTTGCGAGGGACAGACCAAGAGACCCAGTACTTC | . | TRBV5-1 | TRBD1 | TRBJ2-5 | 15
CASRTGTGSYEQYF | TGTGCCAGCAGGACCGGGACAGGGTCCTACGAGCAGTACTTC | few | TRBV6-1 | TRBD1 | TRBJ2-7 | 14
CASSSQRTGARNEQYF | TGTGCCAGCAGTTCGCAAAGAACAGGGGCTCGGAACGAGCAGTACTTC | . | TRBV28 | TRBD1 | TRBJ2-7 | 16
CASSVGESLQGGYEQYF | TGTGCCAGCAGTGTAGGGGAGTCCCTACAGGGTGGGTACGAGCAGTACTTC | . | TRBV2 | . | TRBJ2-7 | 17
CASSPRTHTEAFF | TGTGCCAGCAGCCCACGGACTCACACTGAAGCTTTCTTT | . | TRBV5-6 | . | TRBJ1-1 | 13
CASSLAATGQGYGYTF | TGCGCCAGCAGCTTGGCCGCTACAGGACAGGGTTATGGCTACACCTTC | . | TRBV5-1 | TRBD1 | TRBJ1-2 | 16
CASSFPQSNYGYTF | TGTGCCAGCAGCTTTCCTCAGTCTAACTATGGCTACACCTTC | . | TRBV5-4 | . | TRBJ1-2 | 14
CASRRQGFVEQFF | TGTGCCAGCAGGCGACAGGGGTTTGTTGAGCAGTTCTTC | few | TRBV2 | TRBD1 | TRBJ2-1 | 13
CASSLDSNYNEQFF | TGCGCCAGCAGCTTGGACTCCAATTACAATGAGCAGTTCTTC | few | TRBV5-1 | . | TRBJ2-1 | 14
CASSLMGSGDEQYF | TGTGCCAGCAGCTTAATGGGTAGCGGGGACGAGCAGTACTTC | . | TRBV7-9 | TRBD2 | TRBJ2-7 | 14
CASSYSRGTDEQYF | TGTGCCAGCAGTTACTCGAGGGGGACAGACGAGCAGTACTTC | few | TRBV6-6 | TRBD1 | TRBJ2-7 | 14
CASSLAGEQYF | TGCGCCAGCAGCTTGGCGGGGGAGCAGTACTTC | . | TRBV5-1 | . | TRBJ2-7 | 11
CASSVVVGDNTEAFF | TGTGCCAGCAGCGTAGTGGTAGGGGATAACACTGAAGCTTTCTTT | few | TRBV9 | . | TRBJ1-1 | 15
CASSFLSSYEQYF | TGTGCCAGCAGCTTTCTGAGCTCCTACGAGCAGTACTTC | few | TRBV7-2 | . | TRBJ2-7 | 13
CASSPSQGIRTDTQYF | TGTGCCAGCAGCCCTAGCCAGGGGATAAGGACGGATACGCAGTATTTT | few | TRBV7-8 | . | TRBJ2-3 | 16
CASSTLTRQGNEQFF | TGTGCCAGTAGTACCTTGACCCGTCAGGGGAATGAGCAGTTCTTC | few | TRBV19 | . | TRBJ2-1 | 15
CASSLTGVGTDTQYF | TGTGCCAGCAGCTTGACAGGGGTTGGCACAGATACGCAGTATTTT | . | TRBV5-6 | TRBD1 | TRBJ2-3 | 15
CASSKSQGYNEQFF | TGTGCCAGCAGTAAATCTCAGGGTTACAATGAGCAGTTCTTC | few | TRBV6-1 | . | TRBJ2-1 | 14
CASSSGRTEISYEQYF | TGTGCCAGCAGTTCCGGTCGGACAGAAATCTCCTACGAGCAGTACTTC | few | TRBV6-5 | . | TRBJ2-7 | 16
CASSPGDKYAFF | TGTGCCAGCAGCCCAGGGGACAAATACGCTTTCTTT | few | TRBV11-2 | . | TRBJ1-1 | 12
CASSPELYGYTF | TGTGCCAGCAGCCCGGAGCTCTATGGCTACACCTTC | few | TRBV7-9 | . | TRBJ1-2 | 12
CASSLNAWQGGYEQYF | TGTGCCAGCAGCTTAAATGCTTGGCAGGGTGGCTACGAGCAGTACTTC | . | TRBV7-9 | . | TRBJ2-7 | 16
CASSLAGRYNEQFF | TGTGCCAGCAGCTTAGCGGGCCGATACAATGAGCAGTTCTTC | . | TRBV7-8 | . | TRBJ2-1 | 14
CASSGQGTHRRNNEQFF | TGTGCCAGCAGTGGACAAGGGACTCACCGTCGGAACAATGAGCAGTTCTTC | few | TRBV28 | . | TRBJ2-1 | 17
CASSHQNEQYF | TGCGCCAGCAGCCACCAGAACGAGCAGTACTTC | . | TRBV5-1 | . | TRBJ2-7 | 11
CASSLPGVAGELFF | TGTGCCAGCAGCTTACCAGGGGTGGCCGGGGAGCTGTTTTTT | few | TRBV11-2 | . | TRBJ2-2 | 14
CASSVDRGSWVADTQYF | TGTGCCAGCAGCGTCGACAGGGGATCGTGGGTCGCAGATACGCAGTATTTT | . | TRBV11-1 | TRBD1 | TRBJ2-3 | 17
CASSRPPGQGAYEQYF | TGCGCCAGCAGCCGCCCCCCGGGACAGGGGGCCTACGAGCAGTACTTC | few | TRBV4-1 | TRBD1 | TRBJ2-7 | 16
CASSSTGEGNTIYF | TGTGCCAGCAGTTCAACAGGGGAAGGAAACACCATATATTTT | . | TRBV28 | TRBD1 | TRBJ1-3 | 14
CAWSVQPPEGKGDTEAFF | TGTGCCTGGAGTGTCCAACCCCCGGAGGGAAAAGGAGACACTGAAGCTTTCTTT | . | TRBV30 | . | TRBJ1-1 | 18
CASSLGTGVETQYF | TGTGCCAGCAGCTTAGGCACCGGGGTGGAGACCCAGTACTTC | . | TRBV11-2 | . | TRBJ2-5 | 14
CASRGQGDTEAFF | TGTGCCAGCAGGGGACAGGGGGACACTGAAGCTTTCTTT | few | TRBV6-4 | TRBD1 | TRBJ1-1 | 13
CAIAGTATDTQYF | TGTGCCATCGCGGGGACAGCCACAGATACGCAGTATTTT | . | TRBV10-3 | . | TRBJ2-3 | 13
CASSQGQGGEKLFF | TGTGCCAGCAGCCAGGGACAGGGAGGCGAAAAACTGTTTTTT | . | TRBV7-9 | TRBD1 | TRBJ1-4 | 14
CASGLDRFQETQYF | TGTGCTAGTGGTTTGGACAGATTCCAAGAGACCCAGTACTTC | . | TRBV12-5 | . | TRBJ2-5 | 14
CASLPGGEGWTEAFF | TGTGCCAGCCTCCCAGGGGGCGAGGGTTGGACTGAAGCTTTCTTT | . | TRBV6-5 | TRBD1 | TRBJ1-1 | 15
CASSSGDISSTDTQYF | TGCGCCAGCAGCTCCGGTGACATCTCTAGCACAGATACGCAGTATTTT | . | TRBV5-1 | . | TRBJ2-3 | 16
CASSRTAGMETQYF | TGCGCCAGCAGCCGGACAGCAGGGATGGAGACCCAGTACTTC | few | TRBV4-3 | . | TRBJ2-5 | 14
CASSADGGSYEQYF | TGTGCCAGCAGTGCCGACGGCGGGTCCTACGAGCAGTACTTC | few | TRBV2 | . | TRBJ2-7 | 14
CAGRGGSTDTQYF | TGTGCCGGCCGGGGGGGTTCAACAGATACGCAGTATTTT | . | TRBV6-1 | TRBD2 | TRBJ2-3 | 13
CASPAAGGSYNEQFF | TGTGCCAGCCCCGCCGCGGGGGGCTCCTACAATGAGCAGTTCTTC | . | TRBV7-9 | TRBD2 | TRBJ2-1 | 15
CASSIVGRALDEQFF | TGTGCCAGTAGTATAGTAGGGCGGGCACTGGATGAGCAGTTCTTC | . | TRBV19 | . | TRBJ2-1 | 15
CASSDPGGAFF | TGTGCCAGCAGTGACCCCGGGGGAGCTTTCTTT | few | TRBV2 | . | TRBJ1-1 | 11
CASKGGASGNTIYF | TGTGCCAGCAAGGGGGGGGCCTCTGGAAACACCATATATTTT | few | TRBV21-1 | . | TRBJ1-3 | 14
CSGSGGLQETQYF | TGCAGCGGAAGCGGGGGCCTCCAAGAGACCCAGTACTTC | many | TRBV29-1 | TRBD2 | TRBJ2-5 | 13
CASGGSGASTDTQYF | TGTGCCAGCGGTGGTAGTGGGGCGTCCACAGATACGCAGTATTTT | . | TRBV6-5 | . | TRBJ2-3 | 15
CASSLAPSWETQYF | TGTGCCAGCAGCTTGGCACCTAGCTGGGAGACCCAGTACTTC | few | TRBV7-2 | . | TRBJ2-5 | 14
CASSLAGTSTEQFF | TGCGCCAGCAGCTTGGCCGGGACTAGTACTGAGCAGTTCTTC | . | TRBV5-1 | TRBD2 | TRBJ2-1 | 14
CASSPGQTTNIRGYTF | TGTGCCAGCAGCCCGGGACAGACGACGAATATTCGGGGCTACACCTTC | few | TRBV7-2 | TRBD1 | TRBJ1-2 | 16